This entry lists 15 T cell receptor beta chains sequenced from one sample in a study of CD8 T cells in ankylosing spondylitis. TCRdb ran MiXCR on the 5' RACE reads and lists one entry per CDR3 protein. The sample consists of 400,000 or so distinct CDR3 sequences, 25% to 30% of them appearing once. Study-wide results and caveats: There was a TCR beta motif, made of eight highly homologous variants, that appeared characteristic of ankylosing spondylitis blood.

These receptors' targets are unknown. The sequenced material came from blood, either unsorted or a sorted T cell fraction (not recorded which). These receptors originate from a male donor with ankylosing spondylitis.

This chain uses TRBV3-1 with TRBJ2-3, with a weak D call TRBD1 (6 bases). The germline V gene has CDR1 LGHDT and CDR2 YNNKEL (reference sequence). The CDR3 extends over 16 amino acids. V lost 2 bases, J lost 4 bases, and 16 bases lay in between. The CDR3 is CASSQPNGGRSDTQYF. The CDR3, as DNA: TGTGCCAGCAGCCAACCCAATGGGGGCAGGTCAGATACGCAGTATTTT.

CDR3 sequence: CASSVGGIAETQYF. CDR3 sequence (DNA): TGTGCCAGCAGCGTAGGAGGAATCGCGGAGACCCAGTACTTC. The chain uses TRBV9 and TRBJ2-5; D is unresolved. The germline CDR1 and CDR2 sequences are SGDLS and YYNGEE. The V end was cut by 0 bases, the J end by 5 bases, with 11 bases between. The CDR3 contains 14 residues.

V and J are TRBV7-6 and TRBJ1-4; maybe TRBD1 (5 bases). Germline values: CDR1 SGHVS, CDR2 FNYEAQ. The CDR3 covers 18 residues. V lost 5 bases and J 0 bases, leaving 19 bases between the germline ends. Here the CDR3 DNA reads TGTGCCAGCAGCACCGGGACTAGCTTAATTGCAACTAATGAAAAACTGTTTTTT. It yields the protein CASSTGTSLIATNEKLFF.

This clonotype has a handful of counts. The DNA for the CDR3 is TGTGCCAGCAGCTTAGAGCGGGGGAGTGAGCAGTTCTTC. It is translated as CASSLERGSEQFF. The chain couples TRBV7-9 to TRBJ2-1, with 8 positions matching TRBD2. Germline CDR1 reads SEHNR; CDR2 reads FQNEAQ (reference sequence). Unmatched junction bases numbered 2, after V lost 1 base and J lost 9 bases. The CDR3 totals 13 residues.

A few counts support this clonotype. This chain uses TRBV20-1 with TRBJ2-1; 8 positions agree with TRBD2. Germline V gene data show CDR1 as DFQATT and CDR2 as SNEGSKA (reference sequence). The CDR3 has 13 residues. J gave up 9 bases and V 3 bases, and 7 bases lay outside the gene matches. The CDR3 sequence: CSASSLAGLEQFF. The CDR3 DNA follows: TGCAGTGCTAGTTCCCTAGCGGGCCTTGAGCAGTTCTTC.

This chain joins TRBV20-1 and TRBJ2-1; the match to TRBD2 covers 9 bases. Germline values: CDR1 DFQATT, CDR2 SNEGSKA (reference sequence). The CDR3 sequence is 17 residues long. The trim removed 0 bases at V and 0 bases at J, leaving 6 bases unmatched. Here the CDR3 reads CSARDTSGRSSYNEQFF. CDR3 nucleotide sequence: TGCAGTGCTAGAGACACTAGCGGGCGAAGCTCCTACAATGAGCAGTTCTTC.

This chain links TRBV11-2 with TRBJ2-4; 7 nucleotides agree with TRBD2. V lost 3 bases and J lost 13; bases outside the gene matches: 12. Looked up from germline, CDR1 is SGHAT and CDR2 is FQNNGV. The CDR3 runs to 14 residues. The CDR3, as DNA: TGTGCCAGCAGCTTCCAGCGGGACGGAAAAAGGCAGTACTTC. As protein: CASSFQRDGKRQYF.

This clonotype has a handful of counts. V and J are TRBV2 and TRBJ2-1; TRBD1 is a possible D gene (7 bases). Per germline, CDR1 SNHLY and CDR2 FYNNEI. The CDR3 is made up of 13 amino acids. The V end was cut by 5 bases, the J end by 6 bases, with 11 bases between. The chain's CDR3 is CASSRQGLNEQFF. In DNA form, the CDR3 reads TGTGCCAGCAGTCGACAGGGACTCAATGAGCAGTTCTTC.

This clonotype was seen more than once but under ten times. The CDR3 coding sequence is TGTGCCATCACTCCGGGACTTCTTTTCTACGAGCAGTACTTC. Translated: CAITPGLLFYEQYF. The chain uses TRBV10-3 and TRBJ2-7; D possibly corresponds to TRBD2 (6 bases). The germline CDR1 and CDR2 sequences are ENHRY and SYGVKD. Trimming stripped 7 bases from V and 3 bases from J, with 16 bases between. This CDR3 is 14 amino acids long.

The chain has TRBV4-2 and TRBJ1-6, with D perhaps matching TRBD1 (5 bases). The ends were cut back, 1 base at V and 1 base at J, with 11 bases in the middle. Germline values: CDR1 LGHNA, CDR2 YNFKEQ. The CDR3 covers 17 residues. Here the CDR3 DNA reads TGTGCCAGCAGCCAAGCGCGGGGGGAGTCCTATAATTCACCCCTCCACTTT. Amino acid sequence: CASSQARGESYNSPLHF.

This chain links TRBV7-8 with TRBJ2-5, with unresolved D. CDR1 and CDR2 (germline): SGHVS, FQNEAQ. Trimming removed 3 bases from V and 0 bases from J, with 11 bases in between. This CDR3 has 15 residues. The CDR3 loop is CASSFRYGYQETQYF. The CDR3, as DNA: TGTGCCAGCAGCTTTCGCTACGGGTACCAAGAGACCCAGTACTTC. The whole variable domain, remainder taken from reference TRBV7-8 and TRBJ2-5, is GAGVSQSPRYKVAKRGQDVALRCDPISGHVSLFWYQQALGQGPEFLTYFQNEAQLDKSGLPSDRFFAERPEGSVSTLKIQRTQQEDSAVYLCASSFRYGYQETQYFGPGTRLLVL.

The rearrangement joins TRBV5-1 to TRBJ2-2, with D maybe TRBD1 (5 bases). The CDR3 consists of 15 residues. Germline CDR1 is SGHRS and CDR2 is YFSETQ. V was clipped by 5 bases and J by 5 bases, with 16 bases between them. The CDR3 DNA is TGCGCCAGCAGTAGGGGTACCCTGCTTACCGGGGAGCTGTTTTTT. Translated: CASSRGTLLTGELFF.

This clonotype has a count of ten or more. This sequence joins TRBV20-1 and TRBJ1-1, with D hard to call. The CDR3 consists of 12 residues. CDR1 is DFQATT and CDR2 is SNEGSKA in the germline V gene (reference sequence). Deletions cut 1 base from V and 2 bases from J, with 5 bases between. In DNA form, the CDR3 reads TGCAGTGCTAGAGGGTCCAACACTGAAGCTTTCTTT. Encoded protein: CSARGSNTEAFF.

This clonotype was counted only a few times. J is TRBJ2-5 and V is TRBV20-1, with TRBD1 as a possible D gene (6 bases). V lost 5 bases to trimming and J lost 5 bases, with 18 bases between them. CDR1 DFQATT and CDR2 SNEGSKA come from the germline V gene (reference sequence). The CDR3 spans 14 residues. Here the CDR3 reads CSAQTGSRRETQYF. CDR3 bases: TGCAGTGCTCAAACAGGGTCCCGCCGGGAGACCCAGTACTTC.

This clonotype showed up just a few times. The chain uses TRBV29-1 and TRBJ2-7, with 10 bases matching TRBD1. The CDR3 is 14 amino acids. With V trimmed by 6 bases and J by 2 bases, 7 bases remained unmatched. CDR1 and CDR2 from the germline V gene are SQVTM and ANQGSEA. The CDR3: CSVSGTGATYEQYF. The CDR3 nucleotides read TGCAGCGTCTCCGGGACAGGGGCGACCTACGAGCAGTACTTC.